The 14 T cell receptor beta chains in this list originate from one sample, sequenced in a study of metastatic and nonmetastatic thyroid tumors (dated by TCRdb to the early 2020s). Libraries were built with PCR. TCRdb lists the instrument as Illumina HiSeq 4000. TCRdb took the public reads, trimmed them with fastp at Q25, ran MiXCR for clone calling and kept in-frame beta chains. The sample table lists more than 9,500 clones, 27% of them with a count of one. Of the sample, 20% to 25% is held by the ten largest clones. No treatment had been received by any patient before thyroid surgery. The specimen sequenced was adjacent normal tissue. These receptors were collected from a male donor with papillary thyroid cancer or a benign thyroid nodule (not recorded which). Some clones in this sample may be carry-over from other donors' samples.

The CDR3 spells CASSWGSGDSNQPQHF. For the CDR3, the DNA is TGTGCCAGCAGCTGGGGGTCAGGGGATAGCAATCAGCCCCAGCATTTT. The chain couples TRBV5-5 to TRBJ1-5; TRBD1 might be the D (6 bases). The germline gives CDR1 SGHKS, CDR2 YYEKEE (reference sequence). V was trimmed by 3 bases and J by 0 bases, leaving 13 bases between them. The CDR3 is 16 amino acids.

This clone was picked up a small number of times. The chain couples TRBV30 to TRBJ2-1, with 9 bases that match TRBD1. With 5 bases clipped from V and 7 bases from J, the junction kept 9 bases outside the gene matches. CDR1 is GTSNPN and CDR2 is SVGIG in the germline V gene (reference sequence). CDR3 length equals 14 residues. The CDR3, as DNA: TGTGCCTGGGAAACAGGGGGCATAGGGAATGAGCAGTTCTTC. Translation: CAWETGGIGNEQFF.

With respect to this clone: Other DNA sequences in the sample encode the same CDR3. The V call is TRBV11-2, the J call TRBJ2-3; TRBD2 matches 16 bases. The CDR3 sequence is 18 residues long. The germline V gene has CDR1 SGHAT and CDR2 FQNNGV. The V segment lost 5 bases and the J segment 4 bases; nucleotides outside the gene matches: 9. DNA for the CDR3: TGTGCCAGCAGCCCGGGGACTAGCGGGGGGGGGATGGCAGATACGCAGTATTTT. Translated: CASSPGTSGGGMADTQYF.

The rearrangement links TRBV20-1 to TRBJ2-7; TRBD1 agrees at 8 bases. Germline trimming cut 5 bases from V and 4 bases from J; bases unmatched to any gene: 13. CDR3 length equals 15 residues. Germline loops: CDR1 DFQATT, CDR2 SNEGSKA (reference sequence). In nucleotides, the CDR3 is TGCAGTGCTGAGGGATCGGGGACAGGACCTTACGAGCAGTACTTC. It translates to CSAEGSGTGPYEQYF.

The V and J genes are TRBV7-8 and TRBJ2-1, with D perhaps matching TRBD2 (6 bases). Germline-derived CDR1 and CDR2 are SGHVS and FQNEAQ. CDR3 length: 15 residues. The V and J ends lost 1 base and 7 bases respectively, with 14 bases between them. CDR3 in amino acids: CASSLVGVAVNEQFF. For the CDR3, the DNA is TGTGCCAGCAGCTTAGTGGGGGTAGCGGTTAATGAGCAGTTCTTC. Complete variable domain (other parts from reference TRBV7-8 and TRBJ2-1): GAGVSQSPRYKVAKRGQDVALRCDPISGHVSLFWYQQALGQGPEFLTYFQNEAQLDKSGLPSDRFFAERPEGSVSTLKIQRTQQEDSAVYLCASSLVGVAVNEQFFGPGTRLTVL.

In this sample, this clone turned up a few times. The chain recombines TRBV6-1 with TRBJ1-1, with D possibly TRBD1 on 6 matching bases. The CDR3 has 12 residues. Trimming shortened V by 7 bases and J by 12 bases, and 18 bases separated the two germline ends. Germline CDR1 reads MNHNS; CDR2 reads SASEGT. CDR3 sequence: CASTQRRGDTFF. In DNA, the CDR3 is TGTGCCAGCACCCAACGCAGGGGAGATACTTTCTTT.

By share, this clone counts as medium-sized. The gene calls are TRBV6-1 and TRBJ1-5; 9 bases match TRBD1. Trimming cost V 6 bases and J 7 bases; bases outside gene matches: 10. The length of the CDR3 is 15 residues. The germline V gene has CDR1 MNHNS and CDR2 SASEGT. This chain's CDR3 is CASRYRDRAAQPQHF. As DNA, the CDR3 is TGTGCCAGCAGGTACCGGGACAGGGCGGCACAGCCCCAGCATTTT.

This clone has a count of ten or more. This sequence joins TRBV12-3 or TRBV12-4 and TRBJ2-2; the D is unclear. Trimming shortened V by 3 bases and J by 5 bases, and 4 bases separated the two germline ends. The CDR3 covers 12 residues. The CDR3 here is CASSFGTGELFF. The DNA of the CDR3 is TGTGCCAGCAGTTTTGGGACCGGGGAGCTGTTTTTT.

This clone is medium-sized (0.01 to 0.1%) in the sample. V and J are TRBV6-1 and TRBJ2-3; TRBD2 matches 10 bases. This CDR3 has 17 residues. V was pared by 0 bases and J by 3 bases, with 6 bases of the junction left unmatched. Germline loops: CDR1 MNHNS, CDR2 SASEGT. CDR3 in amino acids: CASSEAASGSWTDTQYF. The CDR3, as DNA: TGTGCCAGCAGTGAAGCGGCTAGCGGGAGCTGGACAGATACGCAGTATTTT.

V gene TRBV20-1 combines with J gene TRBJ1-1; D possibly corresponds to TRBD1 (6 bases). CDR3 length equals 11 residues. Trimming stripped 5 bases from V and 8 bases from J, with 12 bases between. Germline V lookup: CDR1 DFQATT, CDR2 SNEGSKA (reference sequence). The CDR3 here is CSAWDNPEAFF. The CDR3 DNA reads TGCAGTGCTTGGGACAACCCCGAAGCTTTCTTT.

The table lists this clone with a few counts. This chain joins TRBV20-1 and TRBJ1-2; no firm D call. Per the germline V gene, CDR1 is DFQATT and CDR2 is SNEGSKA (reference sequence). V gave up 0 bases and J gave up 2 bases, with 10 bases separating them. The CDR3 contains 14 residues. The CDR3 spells CSARDPVINYGYTF. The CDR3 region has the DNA TGCAGTGCTAGAGACCCAGTCATCAACTATGGCTACACCTTC.

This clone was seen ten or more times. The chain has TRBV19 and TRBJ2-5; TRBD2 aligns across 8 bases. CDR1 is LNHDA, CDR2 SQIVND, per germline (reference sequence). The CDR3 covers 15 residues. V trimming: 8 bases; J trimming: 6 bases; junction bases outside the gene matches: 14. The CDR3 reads CASQSRGGSAKTQYF. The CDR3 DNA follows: TGTGCCAGTCAGTCCCGCGGGGGGTCCGCAAAGACCCAGTACTTC. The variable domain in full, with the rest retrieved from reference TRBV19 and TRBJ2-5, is DGGITQSPKYLFRKEGQNVTLSCEQNLNHDAMYWYRQDPGQGLRLIYYSQIVNDFQKGDIAEGYSVSREKKESFPLTVTSAQKNPTAFYLCASQSRGGSAKTQYFGPGTRLLVL.

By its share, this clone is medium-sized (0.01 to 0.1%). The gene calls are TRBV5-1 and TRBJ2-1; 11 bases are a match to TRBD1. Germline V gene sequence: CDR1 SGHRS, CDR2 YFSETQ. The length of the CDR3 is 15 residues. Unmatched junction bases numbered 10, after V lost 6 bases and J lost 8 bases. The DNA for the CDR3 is TGCGCCAGCACCCGTGGGGACAGGGGGGGCGATGAGCAGTTCTTC. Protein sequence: CASTRGDRGGDEQFF.

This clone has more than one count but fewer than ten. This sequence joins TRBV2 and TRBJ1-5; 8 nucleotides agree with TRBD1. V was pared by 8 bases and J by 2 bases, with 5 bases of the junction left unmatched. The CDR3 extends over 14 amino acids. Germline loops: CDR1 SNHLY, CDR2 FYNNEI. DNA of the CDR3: TGTGCCAGCTCTGGACAGGGCGGCAATCAGCCCCAGCATTTT. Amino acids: CASSGQGGNQPQHF.